This T cell receptor (beta chain) emerged from a study of T cells in Graves' hyperthyroidism and ophthalmopathy. Germline CDR1 reads MNHEY; CDR2 reads SMNVEV (reference sequence). Deletions cut 6 bases from V and 0 bases from J, with 15 bases between. CDR3 length: 15 amino acids. Using RNA transcripts as the source, TCR beta CDR3 regions were amplified. An initial round of RT-PCR targeting the TCR CDR3 relied on the HTBI primer set. TCRdb ran MiXCR on the multiplex PCR reads and lists one entry per CDR3 protein. The table includes 540,000 or so distinct CDR3 sequences, approximately 14% detected once.

The sequencing sample was made of blood. The V call is TRBV27, the J call TRBJ2-7, with D perhaps matching TRBD1 (6 bases). This clonotype was sampled from a woman aged 25 to 45 with Graves' hyperthyroidism. CDR3 loop: CASSTDRSSSYEQYF. The CDR3, as DNA: TGTGCCAGCAGCACAGACAGGTCGAGCTCCTACGAGCAGTACTTC.